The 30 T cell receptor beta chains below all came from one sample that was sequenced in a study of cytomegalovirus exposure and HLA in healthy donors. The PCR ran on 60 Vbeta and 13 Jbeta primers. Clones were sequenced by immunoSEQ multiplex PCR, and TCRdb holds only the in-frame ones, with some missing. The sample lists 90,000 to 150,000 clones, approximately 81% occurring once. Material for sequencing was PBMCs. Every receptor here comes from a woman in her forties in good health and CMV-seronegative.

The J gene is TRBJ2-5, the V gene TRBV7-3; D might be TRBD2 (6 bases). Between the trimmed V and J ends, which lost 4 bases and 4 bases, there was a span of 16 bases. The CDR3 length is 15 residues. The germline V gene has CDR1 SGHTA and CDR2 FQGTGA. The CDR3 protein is CASSSGDSRLETQYF. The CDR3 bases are TGTGCCAGCAGCTCCGGGGACTCACGGCTAGAGACCCAGTACTTC.

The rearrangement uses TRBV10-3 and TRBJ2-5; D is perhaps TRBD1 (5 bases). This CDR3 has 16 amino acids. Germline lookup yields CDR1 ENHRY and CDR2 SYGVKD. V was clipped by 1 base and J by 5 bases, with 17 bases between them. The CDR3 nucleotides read TGTGCCATCAGTGAGTTACGCGCAGGGTCGGGTGAGACCCAGTACTTC. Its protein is CAISELRAGSGETQYF.

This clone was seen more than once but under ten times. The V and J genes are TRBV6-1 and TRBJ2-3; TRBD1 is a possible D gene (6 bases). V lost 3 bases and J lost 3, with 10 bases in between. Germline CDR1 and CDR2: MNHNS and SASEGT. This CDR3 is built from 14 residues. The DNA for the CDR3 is TGTGCCAGCAGTGACCACAGGGAGACAGATACGCAGTATTTT. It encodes CASSDHRETDTQYF.

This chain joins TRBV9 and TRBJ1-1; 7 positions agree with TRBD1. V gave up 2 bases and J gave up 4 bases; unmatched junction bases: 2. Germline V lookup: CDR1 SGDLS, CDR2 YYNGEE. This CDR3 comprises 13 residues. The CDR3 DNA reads TGTGCCAGCAGCGTGACAGGGAGCACTGAAGCTTTCTTT. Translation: CASSVTGSTEAFF.

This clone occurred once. CDR3 loop: CASSSDRRSGANVLTF. Written as DNA, the CDR3 is TGTGCCAGCAGCAGTGACAGGCGCTCTGGGGCCAACGTCCTGACTTTC. V and J are TRBV7-8 and TRBJ2-6, with D possibly being TRBD1 (6 bases). V lost 5 bases and J lost 0, with 11 bases in between. Germline loops: CDR1 SGHVS, CDR2 FQNEAQ. The CDR3 runs to 16 residues.

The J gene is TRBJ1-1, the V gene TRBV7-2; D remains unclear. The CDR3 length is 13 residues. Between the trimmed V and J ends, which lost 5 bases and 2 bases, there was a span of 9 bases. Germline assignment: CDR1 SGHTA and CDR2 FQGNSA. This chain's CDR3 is CASSPGTNTEAFF. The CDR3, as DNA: TGTGCCAGCAGCCCGGGAACCAACACTGAAGCTTTCTTT.

The CDR3, as DNA: TGCGCCAGCAGCCTCGGACTATTCGGCGGGGAGCTGTTTTTT. Protein product: CASSLGLFGGELFF. This chain uses TRBV4-1 with TRBJ2-2, with D maybe TRBD2 (6 bases). V gave up 4 bases and J gave up 7 bases, with 13 bases separating them. The germline V gene has CDR1 MGHRA and CDR2 YSYEKL. The CDR3 has 14 amino acids.

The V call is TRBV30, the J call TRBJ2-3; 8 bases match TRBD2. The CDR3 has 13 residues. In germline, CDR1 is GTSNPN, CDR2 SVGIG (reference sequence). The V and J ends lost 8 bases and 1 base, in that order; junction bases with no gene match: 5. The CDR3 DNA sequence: TGTGCCGGGGGACTAGTAGGCACAGATACGCAGTATTTT. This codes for CAGGLVGTDTQYF.

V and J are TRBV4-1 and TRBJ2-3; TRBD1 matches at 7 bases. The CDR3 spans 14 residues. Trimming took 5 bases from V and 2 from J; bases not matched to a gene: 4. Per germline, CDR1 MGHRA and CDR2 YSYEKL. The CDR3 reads CASSDRANTDTQYF. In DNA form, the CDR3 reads TGCGCCAGCAGCGACAGGGCGAACACAGATACGCAGTATTTT.

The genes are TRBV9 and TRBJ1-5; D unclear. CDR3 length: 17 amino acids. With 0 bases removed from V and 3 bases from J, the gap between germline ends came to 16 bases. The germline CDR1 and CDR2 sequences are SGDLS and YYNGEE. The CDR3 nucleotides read TGTGCCAGCAGCGTAGATTCAGGCCCGAAACTCAATCAGCCCCAGCATTTT. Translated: CASSVDSGPKLNQPQHF.

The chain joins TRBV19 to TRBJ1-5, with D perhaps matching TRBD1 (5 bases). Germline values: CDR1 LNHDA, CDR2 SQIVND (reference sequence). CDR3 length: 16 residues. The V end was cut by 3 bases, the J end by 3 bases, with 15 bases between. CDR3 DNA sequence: TGTGCCAGTAGTATTGGGGGGGGATTTTACAATCAGCCCCAGCATTTT. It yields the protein CASSIGGGFYNQPQHF.

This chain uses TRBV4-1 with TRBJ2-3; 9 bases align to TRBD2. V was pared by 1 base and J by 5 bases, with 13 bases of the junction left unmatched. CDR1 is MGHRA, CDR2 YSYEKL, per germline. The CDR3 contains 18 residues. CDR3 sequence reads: CASSQGEGLAGRLDTQYF. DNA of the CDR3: TGCGCCAGCAGCCAAGGCGAAGGGCTAGCGGGGCGATTAGATACGCAGTATTTT.

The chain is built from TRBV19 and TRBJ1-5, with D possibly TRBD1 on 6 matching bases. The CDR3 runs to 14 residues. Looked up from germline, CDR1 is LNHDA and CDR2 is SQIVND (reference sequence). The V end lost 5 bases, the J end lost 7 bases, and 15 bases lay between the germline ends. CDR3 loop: CASSFLTGYQPQHF. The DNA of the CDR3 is TGTGCCAGTAGTTTTTTAACAGGGTACCAGCCCCAGCATTTT. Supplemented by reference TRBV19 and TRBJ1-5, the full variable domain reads DGGITQSPKYLFRKEGQNVTLSCEQNLNHDAMYWYRQDPGQGLRLIYYSQIVNDFQKGDIAEGYSVSREKKESFPLTVTSAQKNPTAFYLCASSFLTGYQPQHFGDGTRLSIL.

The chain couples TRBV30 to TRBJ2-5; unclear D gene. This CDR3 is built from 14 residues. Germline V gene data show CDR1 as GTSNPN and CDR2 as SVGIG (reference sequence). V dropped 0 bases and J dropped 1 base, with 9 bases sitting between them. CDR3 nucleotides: TGTGCCTGGAGTGTAATCTCGGTCCAAGAGACCCAGTACTTC. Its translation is CAWSVISVQETQYF.

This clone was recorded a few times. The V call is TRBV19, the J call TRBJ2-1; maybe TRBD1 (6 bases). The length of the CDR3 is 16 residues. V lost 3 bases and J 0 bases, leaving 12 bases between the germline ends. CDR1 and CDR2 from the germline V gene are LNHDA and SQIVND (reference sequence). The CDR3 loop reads CASSMGASFSYNEQFF. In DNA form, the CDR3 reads TGTGCCAGTAGTATGGGGGCCAGCTTCTCCTACAATGAGCAGTTCTTC. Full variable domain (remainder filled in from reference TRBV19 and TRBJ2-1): DGGITQSPKYLFRKEGQNVTLSCEQNLNHDAMYWYRQDPGQGLRLIYYSQIVNDFQKGDIAEGYSVSREKKESFPLTVTSAQKNPTAFYLCASSMGASFSYNEQFFGPGTRLTVL.

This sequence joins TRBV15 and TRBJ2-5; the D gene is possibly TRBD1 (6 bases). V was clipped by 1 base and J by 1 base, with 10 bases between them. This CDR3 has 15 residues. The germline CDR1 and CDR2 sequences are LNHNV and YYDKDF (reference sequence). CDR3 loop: CATSRGDNLQETQYF. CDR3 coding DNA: TGTGCCACCAGCAGAGGGGACAACCTCCAAGAGACCCAGTACTTC.

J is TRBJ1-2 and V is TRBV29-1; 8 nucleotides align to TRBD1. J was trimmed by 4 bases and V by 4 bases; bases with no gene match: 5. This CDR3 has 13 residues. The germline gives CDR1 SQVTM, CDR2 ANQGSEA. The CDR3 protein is CSVGGQARYGYTF. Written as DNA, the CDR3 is TGCAGCGTTGGGGGACAGGCACGCTATGGCTACACCTTC.

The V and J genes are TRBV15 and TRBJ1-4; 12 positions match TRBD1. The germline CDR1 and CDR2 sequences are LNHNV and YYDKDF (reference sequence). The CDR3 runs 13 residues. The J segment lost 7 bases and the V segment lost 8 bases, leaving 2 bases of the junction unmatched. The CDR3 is CATGTGGSEKLFF. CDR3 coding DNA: TGTGCCACCGGGACAGGGGGCAGTGAAAAACTGTTTTTT.

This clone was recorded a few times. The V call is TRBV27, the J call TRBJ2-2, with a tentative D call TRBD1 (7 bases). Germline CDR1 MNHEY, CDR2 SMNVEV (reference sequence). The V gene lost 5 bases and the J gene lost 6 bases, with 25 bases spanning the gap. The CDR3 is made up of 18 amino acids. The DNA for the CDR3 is TGTGCCAGCAGTCAATACCTGCGGGACAGCCTCTACCCCGGGGAGCTGTTTTTT. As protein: CASSQYLRDSLYPGELFF.

As DNA, the CDR3 is TGTGCCAGCAGCCTGGGGACAGGGTCGACCGGGGAGCTGTTTTTT. Translation: CASSLGTGSTGELFF. V is TRBV7-9 and J is TRBJ2-2; 9 bases are a match to TRBD1. The CDR3 spans 15 residues. V lost 5 bases, J lost 5 bases, and 6 bases stayed unmatched. The germline CDR1 and CDR2 sequences are SEHNR and FQNEAQ (reference sequence).

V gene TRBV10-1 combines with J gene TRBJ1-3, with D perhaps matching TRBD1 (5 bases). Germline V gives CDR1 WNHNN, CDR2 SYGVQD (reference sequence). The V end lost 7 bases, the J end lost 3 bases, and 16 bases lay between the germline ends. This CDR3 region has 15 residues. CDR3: CASTRRGGGGNTIYF. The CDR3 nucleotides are TGCGCCAGCACCCGCCGGGGGGGAGGTGGAAACACCATATATTTT.

CDR3 in amino acids: CASSQVARNTEAFF. CDR3 nucleotides: TGCGCCAGCAGCCAAGTGGCAAGGAACACTGAAGCTTTCTTT. This chain connects TRBV4-1 to TRBJ1-1; D remains ambiguous. CDR1 and CDR2 from the germline V gene are MGHRA and YSYEKL. V was cut by 1 base and J by 1 base, with 7 bases left in between. The CDR3 consists of 14 residues.

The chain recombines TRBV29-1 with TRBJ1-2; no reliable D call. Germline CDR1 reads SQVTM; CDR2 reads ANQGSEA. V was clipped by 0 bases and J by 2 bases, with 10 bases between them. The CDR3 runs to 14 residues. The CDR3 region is CSVEDLRGNYGYTF. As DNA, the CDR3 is TGCAGCGTTGAAGATCTACGGGGAAACTATGGCTACACCTTC.

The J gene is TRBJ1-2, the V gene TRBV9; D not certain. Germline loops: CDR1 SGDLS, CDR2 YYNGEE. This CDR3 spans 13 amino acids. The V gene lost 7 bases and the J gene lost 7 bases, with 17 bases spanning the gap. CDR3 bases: TGTGCCAGCTCCCATTCCAATTATAGTGGCTACACCTTC. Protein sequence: CASSHSNYSGYTF.

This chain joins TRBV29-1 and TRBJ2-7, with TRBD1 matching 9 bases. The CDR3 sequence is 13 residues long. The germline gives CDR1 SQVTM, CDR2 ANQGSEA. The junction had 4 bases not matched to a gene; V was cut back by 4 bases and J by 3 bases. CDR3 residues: CSVGGQGHYEQYF. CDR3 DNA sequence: TGCAGCGTTGGAGGACAGGGGCACTACGAGCAGTACTTC.

The CDR3 DNA reads as TGTGCCTCCCTAGGGGCCACTGAAGCTTTCTTT. Translated, it gives CASLGATEAFF. The chain uses TRBV19 and TRBJ1-1, with a possible D match to TRBD1 (5 bases). Germline lookup yields CDR1 LNHDA and CDR2 SQIVND (reference sequence). The V and J ends lost 11 bases and 4 bases respectively, with 11 bases between them. This CDR3 is 11 amino acids long.

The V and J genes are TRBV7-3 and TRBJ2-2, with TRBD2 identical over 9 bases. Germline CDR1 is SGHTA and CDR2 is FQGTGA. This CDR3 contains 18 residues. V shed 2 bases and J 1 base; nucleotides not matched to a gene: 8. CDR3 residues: CASSLFPSGAQNTGELFF. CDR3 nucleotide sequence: TGTGCCAGCAGCTTATTCCCTAGCGGGGCCCAGAACACCGGGGAGCTGTTTTTT.

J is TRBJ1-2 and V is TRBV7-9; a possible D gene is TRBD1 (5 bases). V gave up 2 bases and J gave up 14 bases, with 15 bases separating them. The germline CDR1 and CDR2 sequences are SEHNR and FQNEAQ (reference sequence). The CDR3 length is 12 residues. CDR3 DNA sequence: TGTGCCAGCAGCTTAATTTCTGACAGCCTTACCTTC. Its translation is CASSLISDSLTF.

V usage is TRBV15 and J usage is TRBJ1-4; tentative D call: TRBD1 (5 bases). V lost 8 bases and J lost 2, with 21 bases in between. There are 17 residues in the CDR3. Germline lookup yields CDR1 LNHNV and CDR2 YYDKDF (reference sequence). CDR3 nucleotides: TGTGCCACCTCTCTGGTTGGCCCCAAGGGGACTAATGAAAAACTGTTTTTT. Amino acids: CATSLVGPKGTNEKLFF.

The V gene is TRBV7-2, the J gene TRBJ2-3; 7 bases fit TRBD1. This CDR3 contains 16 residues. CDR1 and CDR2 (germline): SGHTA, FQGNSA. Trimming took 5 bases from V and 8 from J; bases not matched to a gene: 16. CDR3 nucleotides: TGTGCCAGCAGCCCCCACAGGGGTAGTAATATGGGTACGCAGTATTTT. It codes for CASSPHRGSNMGTQYF.